This TCR beta chain was observed in a study of blood T cell repertoires in COVID-19. Study summary: Samples representing acute and convalescent COVID-19 were sourced from the United States, Italy and Spain.

The assay was immunoSEQ multiplex PCR, and TCRdb's table has in-frame clones only and misses some. The repertoire holds roughly 110,000 clones, with roughly 81% as singletons. Sequenced: peripheral blood. The TCR comes from a man aged 40-49 years with acute or convalescent COVID-19.

In nucleotides, the CDR3 is TGTGCCAGCAGTTACAGACAGCTGAACACCGGGGAGCTGTTTTTT. It translates to CASSYRQLNTGELFF. The genes are TRBV6-5 and TRBJ2-2; a weak D match, TRBD1 (5 bases). V shed 2 bases and J shed 1 base, with 8 bases lying between them. The CDR3 runs 15 residues. The germline V gene encodes CDR1 MNHEY and CDR2 SVGAGI.